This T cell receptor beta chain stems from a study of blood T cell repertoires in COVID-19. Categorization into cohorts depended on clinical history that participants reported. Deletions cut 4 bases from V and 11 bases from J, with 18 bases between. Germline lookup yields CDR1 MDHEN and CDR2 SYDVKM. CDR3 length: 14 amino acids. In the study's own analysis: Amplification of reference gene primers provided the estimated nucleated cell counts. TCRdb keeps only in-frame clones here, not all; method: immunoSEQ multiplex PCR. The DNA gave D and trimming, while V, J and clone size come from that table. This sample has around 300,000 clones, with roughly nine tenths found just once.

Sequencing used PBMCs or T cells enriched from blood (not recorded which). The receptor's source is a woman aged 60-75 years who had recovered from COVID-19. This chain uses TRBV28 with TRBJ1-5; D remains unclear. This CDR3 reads CASSSPTREETQHF. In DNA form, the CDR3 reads TGTGCCAGCAGTTCCCCCACCCGAGAAGAGACCCAGCATTTT.